A selection of T cell receptor beta chains follows, all from one sample in a study of shared clonotypes between healthy human individuals. Clones were sequenced by immunoSEQ multiplex PCR, and TCRdb holds only the in-frame ones, with some missing. The sample holds 550,000 to 750,000 clones, roughly 94% seen once. Material for sequencing was naive CD8+ T cells sorted from blood. These TCRs come from a young man in good health. CDR3s leave out the opening cysteine and the closing phenylalanine or tryptophan.

V	J	CDR3
TRBV19	TRBJ2-2	ASSMVSGDTGELF
TRBV19	TRBJ1-5	ASTYSGVGQPQH
TRBV27	TRBJ1-4	ASRPSGERRIATNEKLF
TRBV28	TRBJ2-1	ASRPHMVIGDEQF
TRBV19	TRBJ2-1	ASSIGGHLSSYNEQF
TRBV7-8	TRBJ2-7	ASSQGGRGSEQY
TRBV28	TRBJ2-7	ASGEGVAYEQY
TRBV7-2	TRBJ1-5	ASTLGRDNQPQH
TRBV6-6	TRBJ2-2	ASNQGANTGELF
TRBV5-4	TRBJ2-3	ASSFQVNPSTDTQY
TRBV27	TRBJ2-7	ASSQSRYYEQY
TRBV19	TRBJ1-2	ASSIPGGDGYT
TRBV19	TRBJ2-7	ASSISGFEEQY
TRBV9	TRBJ1-1	ASSVGQGTEAF
TRBV30	TRBJ2-7	AWSLGQGSYEQY
TRBV20-1	TRBJ2-7	SVGTSYEQY
TRBV6-4	TRBJ2-1	ASSDGVYNEQF